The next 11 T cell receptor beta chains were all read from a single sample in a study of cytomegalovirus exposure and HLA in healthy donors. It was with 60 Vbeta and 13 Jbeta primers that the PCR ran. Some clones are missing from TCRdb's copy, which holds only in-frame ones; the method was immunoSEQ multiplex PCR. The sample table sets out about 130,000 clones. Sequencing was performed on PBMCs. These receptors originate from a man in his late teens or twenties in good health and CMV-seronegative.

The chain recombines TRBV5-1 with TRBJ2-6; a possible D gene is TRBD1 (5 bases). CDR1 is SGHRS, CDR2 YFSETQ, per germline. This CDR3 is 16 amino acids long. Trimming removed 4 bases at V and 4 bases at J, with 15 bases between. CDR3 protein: CASSTLRGNGANVLTF. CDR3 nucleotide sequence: TGCGCCAGCAGCACCCTTAGGGGTAACGGGGCCAACGTCCTGACTTTC. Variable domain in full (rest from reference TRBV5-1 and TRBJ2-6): KAGVTQTPRYLIKTRGQQVTLSCSPISGHRSVSWYQQTPGQGLQFLFEYFSETQRNKGNFPGRFSGRQFSNSRSEMNVSTLELGDSALYLCASSTLRGNGANVLTFGAGSRLTVL.

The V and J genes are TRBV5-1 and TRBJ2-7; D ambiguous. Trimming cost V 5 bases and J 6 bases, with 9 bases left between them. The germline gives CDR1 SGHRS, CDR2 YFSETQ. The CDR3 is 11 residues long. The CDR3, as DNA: TGCGCCAGCAGTATCGTCGGCGAGCAGTACTTC. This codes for CASSIVGEQYF.

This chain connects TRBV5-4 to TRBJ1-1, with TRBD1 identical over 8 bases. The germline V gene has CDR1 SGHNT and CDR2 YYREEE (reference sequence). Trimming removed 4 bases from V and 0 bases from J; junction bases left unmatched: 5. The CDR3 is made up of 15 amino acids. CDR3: CASSHGQGVNTEAFF. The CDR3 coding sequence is TGTGCCAGCAGCCACGGACAGGGCGTGAACACTGAAGCTTTCTTT.

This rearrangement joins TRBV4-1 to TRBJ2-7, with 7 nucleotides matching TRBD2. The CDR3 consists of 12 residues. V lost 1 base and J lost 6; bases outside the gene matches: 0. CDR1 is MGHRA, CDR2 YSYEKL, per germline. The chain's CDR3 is CASSQGGGEQYF. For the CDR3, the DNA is TGCGCCAGCAGCCAAGGGGGGGGCGAGCAGTACTTC.

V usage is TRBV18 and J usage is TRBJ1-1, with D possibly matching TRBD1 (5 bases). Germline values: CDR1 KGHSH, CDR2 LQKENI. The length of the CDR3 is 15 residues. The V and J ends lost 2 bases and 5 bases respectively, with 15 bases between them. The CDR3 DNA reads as TGTGCCAGCTCACCAGCAGGGTGGGGTCGGACTGAAGCTTTCTTT. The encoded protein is CASSPAGWGRTEAFF.

CDR3 DNA: TGTGCCAGCTCACCAGAGACAGATCCAGACTATGGCTACACCTTC. This encodes CASSPETDPDYGYTF. This sequence joins TRBV18 and TRBJ1-2, with D tentatively TRBD1 (5 bases). CDR3 length equals 15 residues. Trimming pared 2 bases from V and 3 bases from J, leaving 13 bases between. Germline values: CDR1 KGHSH, CDR2 LQKENI.

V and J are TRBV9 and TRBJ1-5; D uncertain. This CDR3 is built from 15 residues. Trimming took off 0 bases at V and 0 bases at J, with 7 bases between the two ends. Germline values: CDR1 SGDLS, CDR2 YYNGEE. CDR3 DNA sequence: TGTGCCAGCAGCGTAGATCCCTATAGCAATCAGCCCCAGCATTTT. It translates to CASSVDPYSNQPQHF.

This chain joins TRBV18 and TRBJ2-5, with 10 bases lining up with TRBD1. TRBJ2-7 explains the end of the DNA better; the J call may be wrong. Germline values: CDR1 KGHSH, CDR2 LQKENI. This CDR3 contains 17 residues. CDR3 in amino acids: CASSHLWTGQGRDEQYF. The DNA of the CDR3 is TGTGCCAGCTCACACCTTTGGACGGGACAGGGGAGAGACGAGCAGTACTTC.

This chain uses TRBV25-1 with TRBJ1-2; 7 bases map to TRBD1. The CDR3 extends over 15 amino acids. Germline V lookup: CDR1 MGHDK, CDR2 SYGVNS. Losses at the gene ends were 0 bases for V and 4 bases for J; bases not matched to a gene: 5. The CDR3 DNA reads TGTGCCAGCAGTGAATATAAGGGGGCCTCCTATGGCTACACCTTC. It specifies CASSEYKGASYGYTF.

CDR3 sequence reads: CASSERTSGRFHNEQFF. CDR3 bases: TGCGCCAGCAGCGAAAGGACTAGCGGGAGGTTTCACAATGAGCAGTTCTTC. The genes are TRBV5-1 and TRBJ2-1, with 14 bases fitting TRBD2. The CDR3 has 17 amino acids. Germline V gene data show CDR1 as SGHRS and CDR2 as YFSETQ. The trim removed 4 bases at V and 5 bases at J, leaving 8 bases unmatched.

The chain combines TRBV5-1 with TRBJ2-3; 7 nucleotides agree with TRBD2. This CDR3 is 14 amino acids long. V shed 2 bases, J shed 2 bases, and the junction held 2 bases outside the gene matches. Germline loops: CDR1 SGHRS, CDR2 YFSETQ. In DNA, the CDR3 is TGCGCCAGCAGCTTCGGGACTATCACAGATACGCAGTATTTT. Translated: CASSFGTITDTQYF.